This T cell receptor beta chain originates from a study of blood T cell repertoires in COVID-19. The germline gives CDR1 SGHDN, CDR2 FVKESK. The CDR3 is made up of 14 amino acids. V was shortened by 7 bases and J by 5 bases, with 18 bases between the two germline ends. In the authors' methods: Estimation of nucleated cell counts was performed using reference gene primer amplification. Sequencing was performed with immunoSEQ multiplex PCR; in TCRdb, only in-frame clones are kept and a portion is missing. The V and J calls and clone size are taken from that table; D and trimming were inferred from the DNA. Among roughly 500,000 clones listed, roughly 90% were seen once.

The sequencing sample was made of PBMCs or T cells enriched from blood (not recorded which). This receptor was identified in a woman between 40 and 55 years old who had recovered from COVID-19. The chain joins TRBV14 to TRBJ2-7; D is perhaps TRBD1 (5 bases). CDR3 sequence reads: CASKFTGTNHEQYF. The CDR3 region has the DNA TGTGCCAGCAAGTTTACAGGAACTAACCACGAGCAGTACTTC. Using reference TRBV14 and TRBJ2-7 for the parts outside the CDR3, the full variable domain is EAGVTQFPSHSVIEKGQTVTLRCDPISGHDNLYWYRRVMGKEIKFLLHFVKESKQDESGMPNNRFLAERTGGTYSTLKVQPAELEDSGVYFCASKFTGTNHEQYFGPGTRLTVT.